The clone carrying this T cell receptor beta chain was detected a few times. The data are from a study of blood T cell repertoires in COVID-19. Trimming removed 3 bases from V and 6 bases from J, with 10 bases in between. CDR3 length: 13 residues. The germline V gene has CDR1 LGHDT and CDR2 YNNKEL (reference sequence). Clones were read by immunoSEQ multiplex PCR, and TCRdb kept only the in-frame ones, dropping some. The data show fewer than 700,000 clones, 70% to 90% seen once. The chain combines TRBV3-1 (or the pseudogene TRBV3-2) with TRBJ2-3; D is uncertain. The specimen sequenced was peripheral blood. The clonotype originates from a woman between 45 and 60 years old with COVID-19, enrolled during active disease. The DNA for the CDR3 is TGTGCCAGCAGCCACCTCTCGGAGGATACGCAGTATTTT. This codes for CASSHLSEDTQYF.